These T cell receptor beta chains were read from a single sample in a study of T cell responses to AZD1222 COVID-19 vaccine. Sequenced by immunoSEQ multiplex PCR; TCRdb stores in-frame clones only, minus some. Altogether about 150,000 clones are present, around 91% being singletons, with the ten largest covering around 5%. Sequenced here: peripheral blood, sampled on day 0 of AZD1222 vaccination. The receptors derive from an adult in good health. Each CDR3 is given without its conserved first and last residue. Fields, in order: clone size, V gene, D gene, CDR3 length, CDR3 protein. The D gene is left open where the match is weak. The listing skips clone size in some rows; elsewhere it reads once, few, many or a size class.

NA TRBV6-5 NA 9 ATTTRDGAF
NA TRBV6-4 TRBD2 12 ASALAGGDNEQF
NA TRBV19 TRBD2 12 ASSTSGEYNEQF
NA TRBV28 TRBD1 16 ASTPIRDRMVENEKLF
NA TRBV7-6 TRBD2 15 ASSFLAGEVEPGELF
NA TRBV6-2/TRBV6-3 NA 14 ASSYVGGPANYGYT
NA TRBV12-3/TRBV12-4 NA 11 ASSLPPGLRKY
NA TRBV10-3 TRBD1 11 AISGQGAGGYT
NA TRBV14 NA 10 ASNVGSEKLF
NA TRBV9 TRBD1 14 ASSARQGVGMHEQF
NA TRBV19 TRBD1 14 ASKLRTGTGAGEQY
NA TRBV28 NA 10 ASSLMWNEQF
NA TRBV3-1/TRBV3-2 NA 11 ASSQGGVPEAF
NA TRBV5-5 NA 9 ASSFGGGQF
few TRBV6-1 NA 12 ASSERLRAYEQY
NA TRBV29-1 TRBD2 12 SAASGRETGELF
once TRBV6-2/TRBV6-3 NA 13 ASSPTQLSNYGYT
NA TRBV5-1 NA 15 ASSLVAGLYMNTEAF
NA TRBV4-2 TRBD1 13 ASSLRQGDAGELF
NA TRBV19 TRBD2 15 ASSLTHLAGAYNEQF
NA TRBV4-3 TRBD1 16 ASSQKGTGEGANEKLF
NA TRBV5-4 NA 14 ASSRTGSLANYGYT
NA TRBV5-6 NA 10 ASSYGTLGYT
NA TRBV7-2 TRBD1 12 ASSLTGQLDTQY
once TRBV7-2 NA 14 ASSLDPGTILYGYT
NA TRBV4-1 NA 13 ASSQGSAGNQPQH
NA TRBV24-1 TRBD1 14 ATSDPGTGESGELF
NA TRBV18 TRBD1 14 ASSRGQGASYNEQF
NA TRBV2 NA 11 ASSVEGGTEAF
once TRBV19 NA 11 ASSIGGSYEQY
NA TRBV29-1 TRBD1 14 SARPVRDRGQNEQF
NA TRBV12-1 NA 10 ASSPTSYEQY
NA TRBV10-3 NA 12 AISMTADNSPLH
NA TRBV5-4 NA 16 ASSLEDGTRRRSGYPD
NA TRBV6-5 NA 12 ASSYGSSTDTQY
NA TRBV6-5 NA 12 ASSYEVGATEAF
NA TRBV9 NA 16 ASILDPHRARFVEGYT